What follows describes a single TCR beta chain. The antigen remains unidentified. The record originates from a study of PD-1 blockade in classical Hodgkin lymphoma. Broader study findings: Relapsed/refractory patients reportedly had lower baseline diversity than newly diagnosed patients. Patients with a complete response exhibited baseline diversity comparable to newly diagnosed patients. By cycle point C4D1, TCR diversity had risen significantly in CD4+ cells (but not CD8+ cells).

Each and every patient relapsed after autologous stem cell transplantation, and patients got differing brentuximab vedotin exposure. Germline V gene lookup returns CDR1 MNHEY and CDR2 SVGAGI. This CDR3 comprises 14 residues. Trimming removed 7 bases from V and 1 base from J, with 8 bases in between. TCRdb's copy holds only in-frame clones and misses some; the assay was immunoSEQ multiplex PCR. The profile shows 35,000 or so clones, approximately 82% of them singletons. This rearrangement joins TRBV6-5 to TRBJ1-6; a weak D match, TRBD1 (6 bases). The sequenced sample was peripheral blood mononuclear cells (PBMCs), obtained before the second cycle of nivolumab. The TCR comes from a human donor with classical Hodgkin lymphoma. The CDR3 reads CASMQGSYNSPLHF. CDR3 DNA sequence: TGTGCCAGCATGCAGGGGTCCTATAATTCACCCCTCCACTTT.